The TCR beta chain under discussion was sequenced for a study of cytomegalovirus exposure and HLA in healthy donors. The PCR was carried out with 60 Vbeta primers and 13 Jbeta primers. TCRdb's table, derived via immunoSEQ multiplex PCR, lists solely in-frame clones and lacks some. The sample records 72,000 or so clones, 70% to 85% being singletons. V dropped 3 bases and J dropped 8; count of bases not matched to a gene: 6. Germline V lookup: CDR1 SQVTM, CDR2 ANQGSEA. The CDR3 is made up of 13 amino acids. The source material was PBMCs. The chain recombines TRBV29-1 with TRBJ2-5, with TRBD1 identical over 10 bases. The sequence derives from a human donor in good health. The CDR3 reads CSVESGQGSTQYF. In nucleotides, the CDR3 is TGCAGCGTTGAGTCGGGACAGGGGAGTACCCAGTACTTC.